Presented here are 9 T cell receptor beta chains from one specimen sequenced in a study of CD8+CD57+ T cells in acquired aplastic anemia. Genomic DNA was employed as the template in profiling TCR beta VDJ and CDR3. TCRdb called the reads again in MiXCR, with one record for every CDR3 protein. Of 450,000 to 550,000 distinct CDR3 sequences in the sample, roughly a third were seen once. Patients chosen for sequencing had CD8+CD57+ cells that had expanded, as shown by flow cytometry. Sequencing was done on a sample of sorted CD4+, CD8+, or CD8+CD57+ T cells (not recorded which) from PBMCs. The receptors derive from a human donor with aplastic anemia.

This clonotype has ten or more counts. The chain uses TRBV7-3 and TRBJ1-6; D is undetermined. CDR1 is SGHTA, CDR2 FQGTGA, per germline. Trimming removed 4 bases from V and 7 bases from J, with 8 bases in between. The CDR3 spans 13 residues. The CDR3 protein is CASSYNVNSPLHF. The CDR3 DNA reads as TGTGCCAGCAGCTATAACGTGAATTCACCCCTCCACTTT.

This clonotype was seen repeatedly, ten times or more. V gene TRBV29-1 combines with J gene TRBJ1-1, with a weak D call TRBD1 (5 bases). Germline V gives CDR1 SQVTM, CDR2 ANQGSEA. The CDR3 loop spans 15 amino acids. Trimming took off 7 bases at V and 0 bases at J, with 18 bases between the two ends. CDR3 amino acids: CSARWGSAMNTEAFF. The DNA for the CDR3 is TGCAGCGCAAGGTGGGGGTCTGCCATGAACACTGAAGCTTTCTTT.

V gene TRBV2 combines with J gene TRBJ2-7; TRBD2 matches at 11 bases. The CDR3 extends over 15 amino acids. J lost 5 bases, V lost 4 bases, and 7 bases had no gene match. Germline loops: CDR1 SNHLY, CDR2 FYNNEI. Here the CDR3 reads CASSVPSGRLDEQYF. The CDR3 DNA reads TGTGCCAGCAGTGTACCTAGCGGGAGGCTCGACGAGCAGTACTTC.

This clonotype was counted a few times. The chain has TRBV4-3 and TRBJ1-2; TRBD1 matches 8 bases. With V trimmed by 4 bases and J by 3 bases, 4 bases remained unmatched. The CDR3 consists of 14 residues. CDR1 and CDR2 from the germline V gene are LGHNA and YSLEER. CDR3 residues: CASSRQQGDYGYTF. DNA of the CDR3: TGCGCCAGCAGCCGCCAACAGGGGGACTATGGCTACACCTTC.

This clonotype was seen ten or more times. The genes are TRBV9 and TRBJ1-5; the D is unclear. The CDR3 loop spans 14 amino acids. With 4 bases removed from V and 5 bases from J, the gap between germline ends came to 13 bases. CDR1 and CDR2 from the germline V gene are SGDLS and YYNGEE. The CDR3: CASSRLGVHQPQHF. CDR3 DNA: TGTGCCAGCAGCCGACTGGGAGTCCATCAGCCCCAGCATTTT.

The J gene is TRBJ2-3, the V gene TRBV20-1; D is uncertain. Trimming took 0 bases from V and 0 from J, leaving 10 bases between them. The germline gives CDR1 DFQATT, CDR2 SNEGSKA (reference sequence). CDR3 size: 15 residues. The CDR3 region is CSARDTAASTDTQYF. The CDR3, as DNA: TGCAGTGCTAGAGATACGGCCGCTAGCACAGATACGCAGTATTTT.

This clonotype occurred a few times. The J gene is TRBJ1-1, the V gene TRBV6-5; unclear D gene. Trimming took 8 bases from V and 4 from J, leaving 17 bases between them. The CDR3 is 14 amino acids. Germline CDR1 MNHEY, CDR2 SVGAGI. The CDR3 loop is CASGLGGVRTEAFF. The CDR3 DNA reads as TGTGCCAGCGGTTTAGGAGGTGTGCGCACTGAAGCTTTCTTT.

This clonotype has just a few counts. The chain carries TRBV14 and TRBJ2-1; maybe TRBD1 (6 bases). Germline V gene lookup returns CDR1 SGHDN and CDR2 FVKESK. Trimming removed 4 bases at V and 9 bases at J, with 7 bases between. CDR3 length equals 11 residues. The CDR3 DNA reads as TGTGCCAGCAGCCGACAGGCTGAGCAGTTCTTC. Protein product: CASSRQAEQFF. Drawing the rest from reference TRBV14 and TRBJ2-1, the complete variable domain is EAGVTQFPSHSVIEKGQTVTLRCDPISGHDNLYWYRRVMGKEIKFLLHFVKESKQDESGMPNNRFLAERTGGTYSTLKVQPAELEDSGVYFCASSRQAEQFFGPGTRLTVL.

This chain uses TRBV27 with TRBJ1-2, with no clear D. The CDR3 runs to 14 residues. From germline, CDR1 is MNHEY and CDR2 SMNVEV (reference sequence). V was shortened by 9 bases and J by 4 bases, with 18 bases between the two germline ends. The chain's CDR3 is CARPGSADLYGYTF. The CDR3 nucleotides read TGTGCCAGGCCCGGCTCTGCCGATCTCTATGGCTACACCTTC.